A single sample gave rise to the 9 T cell receptor beta chains below, sequenced in a study of cytomegalovirus exposure and HLA in healthy donors. The PCR had 60 Vbeta and 13 Jbeta primers. TCRdb's table, derived via immunoSEQ multiplex PCR, lists solely in-frame clones and lacks some. The table records approximately 65,000 clones, roughly two thirds of them present only once. The material sequenced was PBMCs. These receptors originate from a man aged 40-49 years in good health and CMV-seropositive.

This chain joins TRBV5-1 and TRBJ2-5; TRBD2 aligns across 9 bases. Looked up from germline, CDR1 is SGHRS and CDR2 is YFSETQ. The J segment lost 5 bases and the V segment lost 4 bases, leaving 9 bases of the junction unmatched. CDR3 size: 15 residues. The CDR3 sequence: CASSLSSGLAETQYF. The CDR3 DNA reads as TGCGCCAGCAGCCTTTCTTCGGGACTAGCCGAGACCCAGTACTTC.

V is TRBV19 and J is TRBJ1-2; 7 bases are shared with TRBD1. J gave up 4 bases and V 4 bases, and 12 bases lay outside the gene matches. The V gene's germline CDR1 is LNHDA and CDR2 SQIVND (reference sequence). CDR3 length: 16 amino acids. CDR3 sequence reads: CASSKGVGQVTYGYTF. As DNA, the CDR3 is TGTGCCAGTAGTAAAGGGGTCGGACAGGTTACCTATGGCTACACCTTC.

The V and J genes are TRBV2 and TRBJ1-1; D is possibly TRBD1 (5 bases). This CDR3 has 13 amino acids. Deletions cut 6 bases from V and 8 bases from J, with 16 bases between. CDR1 is SNHLY and CDR2 is FYNNEI in the germline V gene. In DNA form, the CDR3 reads TGTGCCAGCAGCCTAGAGGGGAGGAGCGAAGCTTTCTTT. Its translation is CASSLEGRSEAFF.

The chain employs TRBV18 and TRBJ1-1; TRBD1 matches 7 bases. J lost 8 bases, V lost 2 bases, and 2 bases had no gene match. CDR1 and CDR2 (germline): KGHSH, LQKENI. This CDR3 is built from 12 residues. The CDR3 bases are TGTGCCAGCTCACCAGGACAGGTCGAAGCTTTCTTT. Translation gives CASSPGQVEAFF.

V and J are TRBV5-1 and TRBJ2-1; 7 bases line up with TRBD2. The ends lost 3 bases at V and 5 bases at J; junction bases unmatched: 8. Germline CDR1 reads SGHRS; CDR2 reads YFSETQ. CDR3 length: 15 residues. Here the CDR3 reads CASSSYPAGHNEQFF. The CDR3 region has the DNA TGCGCCAGCAGCTCCTACCCAGCGGGGCACAATGAGCAGTTCTTC.

This clone was recorded a few times. The chain employs TRBV29-1 and TRBJ2-6, with D perhaps matching TRBD1 (5 bases). Trimming took 0 bases from V and 1 from J, leaving 13 bases between them. Germline lookup yields CDR1 SQVTM and CDR2 ANQGSEA. The CDR3 consists of 17 residues. The CDR3 nucleotides read TGCAGCGTTGAAGATCGTACAGGTCCTTCTGGGGCCAACGTCCTGACTTTC. Amino acids: CSVEDRTGPSGANVLTF.

J is TRBJ2-1 and V is TRBV19; possibly TRBD2 for D (5 bases). Deletions cut 7 bases from V and 0 bases from J, with 16 bases between. This CDR3 has 16 residues. Per the germline V gene, CDR1 is LNHDA and CDR2 is SQIVND (reference sequence). CDR3 coding DNA: TGTGCCAGTATCAAAAGTGGGGAGAGCTCCTACAATGAGCAGTTCTTC. This sequence encodes CASIKSGESSYNEQFF.

This chain joins TRBV6-5 and TRBJ2-5; D perhaps matches TRBD2 (5 bases). Per germline, CDR1 MNHEY and CDR2 SVGAGI. V lost 2 bases, J lost 3 bases, and 16 bases lay in between. This CDR3 contains 16 residues. CDR3 amino acids: CASSYTPAAGEETQYF. The CDR3 DNA follows: TGTGCCAGCAGTTACACGCCAGCGGCTGGGGAAGAGACCCAGTACTTC.

The genes are TRBV9 and TRBJ2-4; D gene ambiguous. V lost 4 bases and J lost 0, with 11 bases in between. Germline V gene data show CDR1 as SGDLS and CDR2 as YYNGEE. This CDR3 comprises 15 residues. The CDR3 bases are TGTGCCAGCAGCCCCACCCACTTAGCCAAAAACATTCAGTACTTC. Amino acid sequence: CASSPTHLAKNIQYF.